One sample yielded the 22 T cell receptor beta chains listed below, sequenced in a study of T-cell reconstitution after alpha-beta-depleted transplantation in children. The TCRbeta library incorporated unique molecular identifiers. Each CDR3 protein is one row after TCRdb ran MiXCR on the PCR reads. Of 200,000 to 250,000 distinct CDR3 sequences in the sample, roughly 8.1% are singletons; the top ten hold 35%. The sequenced sample was PBMCs, mostly from graft donor cells, obtained 360 days after TCRalphabeta/CD19-depleted stem cell transplant. These receptors were collected from a male patient aged 2 to 10 who had a stem cell transplant for acute myeloid leukemia, so the T cells may come from the graft donor.

This clonotype has just a few counts. The chain couples TRBV27 to TRBJ1-1, with D perhaps matching TRBD1 (6 bases). CDR3 size: 13 residues. With 4 bases removed from V and 6 bases from J, the gap between germline ends came to 12 bases. Per the germline V gene, CDR1 is MNHEY and CDR2 is SMNVEV (reference sequence). The DNA of the CDR3 is TGTGCCAGCAGTTCACAGGGAACGCCTGAAGCTTTCTTT. It translates to CASSSQGTPEAFF.

CDR3 residues: CACSAGGLTEQYV. For the CDR3, the DNA is TGTGCCTGCAGCGCTGGGGGTCTAACCGAGCAGTACGTC. The J gene is TRBJ2-7, the V gene TRBV30; tentatively, D is TRBD1 or TRBD2 (5 bases each). The V and J ends lost 6 bases and 6 bases respectively, with 18 bases between them. This CDR3 is 13 amino acids long. Germline lookup yields CDR1 GTSNPN and CDR2 SVGIG (reference sequence).

The chain uses TRBV5-1 and TRBJ2-1; D gene ambiguous. The CDR3 is made up of 13 amino acids. V was shortened by 4 bases and J by 7 bases, with 12 bases between the two germline ends. Germline CDR1 is SGHRS and CDR2 is YFSETQ. The CDR3 sequence is CASSPGRGNEQFF. CDR3 sequence (DNA): TGCGCCAGCAGCCCGGGCCGTGGGAATGAGCAGTTCTTC.

This clonotype was found a few times. The chain uses TRBV29-1 and TRBJ2-1; 9 bases map to TRBD2. Losses at the gene ends were 3 bases for V and 7 bases for J; bases not matched to a gene: 7. CDR3 length: 14 residues. The germline V gene encodes CDR1 SQVTM and CDR2 ANQGSEA. The CDR3 sequence is CSVDRPGLANEQFF. In DNA form, the CDR3 reads TGCAGCGTTGACCGACCGGGACTAGCAAATGAGCAGTTCTTC.

The chain recombines TRBV29-1 with TRBJ2-1, with no clear D. Looked up from germline, CDR1 is SQVTM and CDR2 is ANQGSEA. The CDR3 loop spans 12 amino acids. V was cut by 3 bases and J by 9 bases, with 12 bases left in between. CDR3 coding DNA: TGCAGCGTTGAGGGCGACACCGGTGAGCAGTTCTTC. Its translation is CSVEGDTGEQFF.

The chain recombines TRBV7-4 with TRBJ2-7; a possible D gene is TRBD1 (6 bases). The V end was cut by 5 bases, the J end by 3 bases, with 14 bases between. The germline gives CDR1 SGHVT, CDR2 SQSDAQ. This CDR3 contains 14 residues. CDR3: CASSPPDRYYEQYF. CDR3 bases: TGTGCCAGCAGCCCCCCGGACAGATACTACGAGCAGTACTTC.

This clonotype has a count of ten or more. CDR3 protein: CSVVVQEETQYF. CDR3 bases: TGCAGCGTTGTTGTGCAAGAAGAGACCCAGTACTTC. The V and J genes are TRBV29-1 and TRBJ2-5; no clear D. Germline CDR1 is SQVTM and CDR2 is ANQGSEA. The CDR3 has 12 amino acids. V lost 4 bases to trimming and J lost 3 bases, with 9 bases between them.

There are a few counts of this clonotype. This chain links TRBV29-1 with TRBJ2-3, with D possibly matching TRBD1 (6 bases). Germline V gives CDR1 SQVTM, CDR2 ANQGSEA. The CDR3 is made up of 14 amino acids. V lost 5 bases and J lost 7, with 19 bases in between. The CDR3 spells CSVRRDIRAYTQYF. CDR3 bases: TGCAGCGTTCGCCGGGACATCCGCGCGTATACGCAGTATTTT.

The chain carries TRBV6-5 and TRBJ2-3; TRBD2 might be the D (6 bases). V gave up 4 bases and J gave up 2 bases, with 13 bases separating them. This CDR3 is 15 amino acids long. Germline V lookup: CDR1 MNHEY, CDR2 SVGAGI. The CDR3: CASSSLGLHTDTQYF. The CDR3 bases are TGTGCCAGCAGTTCCCTGGGACTTCACACAGATACGCAGTATTTT.

This clonotype was counted ten times or more. V and J are TRBV12-3 or TRBV12-4 and TRBJ2-7; no definite D call. V was pared by 5 bases and J by 2 bases, with 7 bases between. The CDR3 contains 12 residues. Here the CDR3 DNA reads TGTGCCAGCAGTCCCCATACCTACGAGCAGTACTTC. Encoded protein: CASSPHTYEQYF.

Only a few counts were recorded for this clonotype. The V and J genes are TRBV5-1 and TRBJ2-1; D is ambiguous. Germline V gene sequence: CDR1 SGHRS, CDR2 YFSETQ. This CDR3 spans 12 amino acids. Trimming cost V 5 bases and J 4 bases, with 7 bases left between them. DNA of the CDR3: TGCGCCAGCAGTTCATATTACAATGAGCAGTTCTTC. Translated: CASSSYYNEQFF.

This clonotype was seen only a few times. The chain employs TRBV12-3 or TRBV12-4 and TRBJ2-1, with D perhaps matching TRBD2 (7 bases). V lost 2 bases to trimming and J lost 6 bases, with 20 bases between them. The CDR3 runs to 17 residues. DNA for the CDR3: TGTGCCAGCAGTTTATTATTGGCGGGGGCCGCTCTCAATGAGCAGTTCTTC. It is translated as CASSLLLAGAALNEQFF.

This clonotype was counted at least ten times. The rearrangement links TRBV21-1 to TRBJ2-2; no check of the table's D call, TRBD2, against the DNA was made. TRBV21-1 is shown as a pseudogene. CDR3 size: 16 residues. The CDR3 bases are TGTGCCAGCCGGCAATGGAGCAGGAGGTACACCGGGGAGCTGTTTTTT. It encodes CASRQWSRRYTGELFF.

This clonotype was counted a few times. CDR3 sequence (DNA): TGTGCCAGCACTGTCGGGACAGCGAACACTGAAGCTTTCTTT. Protein: CASTVGTANTEAFF. This chain joins TRBV12-3 or TRBV12-4 and TRBJ1-1, with 7 bases identical to TRBD1. The CDR3 is 14 amino acids. V lost 7 bases to trimming and J lost 1 base; unmatched junction nucleotides: 6.

The chain has TRBV5-1 and TRBJ1-2, with 8 bases lining up with TRBD1. The V gene end was trimmed by 4 bases and the J gene end by 3 bases; junction bases not matched to a gene: 5. The germline CDR1 and CDR2 sequences are SGHRS and YFSETQ. The CDR3 length is 14 residues. CDR3 sequence (DNA): TGCGCCAGCAGCCCTGGACAGGGAGACTATGGCTACACCTTC. It codes for CASSPGQGDYGYTF.

In its sample, this clonotype was seen a few times. The chain employs TRBV12-3 or TRBV12-4 and TRBJ2-7; D tentatively reads TRBD1 or TRBD2 (5 bases each). The CDR3 is 13 amino acids. V was shortened by 5 bases and J by 2 bases, with 10 bases between the two germline ends. CDR3 sequence reads: CASSPGAPYEQYV. The CDR3 DNA sequence: TGTGCCAGCAGTCCCGGGGCTCCCTACGAGCAGTACGTC.

This clonotype has a count of ten or more. V usage is TRBV20-1 and J usage is TRBJ2-5; 9 bases agree with TRBD1. Germline V gives CDR1 DFQATT, CDR2 SNEGSKA (reference sequence). V lost 6 bases and J lost 1; bases outside the gene matches: 6. CDR3 length equals 14 residues. The chain's CDR3 is CSANRGQGQETQYF. CDR3 sequence (DNA): TGCAGTGCCAACAGGGGACAGGGCCAAGAGACCCAGTACTTC.

This clonotype was found many times. The chain links TRBV12-3 or TRBV12-4 to TRBJ1-3; D unclear. Trimming cost V 6 bases and J 7 bases, with 13 bases left between them. CDR3 length equals 13 residues. The CDR3 coding sequence is TGTGCCAGCAGCGTAAAGGTCTCCAACACCATATATTTT. Translated, it gives CASSVKVSNTIYF.

This clonotype was detected ten times or more. V usage is TRBV4-2 and J usage is TRBJ2-1, with no clear D. The germline V gene encodes CDR1 LGHNA and CDR2 YNFKEQ. The CDR3 totals 14 residues. With 1 base removed from V and 3 bases from J, the gap between germline ends came to 7 bases. The CDR3 sequence is CASSQALDYNEQFF. Here the CDR3 DNA reads TGTGCCAGCAGCCAAGCTCTGGACTACAATGAGCAGTTCTTC.

This clonotype was seen a single time. CDR3 bases: TGTGCCAGCAGCTTGGTGGCAGGGTTCTACAATGAGCAGTTCTTC. Encoded protein: CASSLVAGFYNEQFF. The chain carries TRBV7-2 and TRBJ2-1; possibly TRBD1 for D (5 bases). CDR1 is SGHTA, CDR2 FQGNSA, per germline. The CDR3 length is 15 residues. The V end was cut by 3 bases, the J end by 3 bases, with 12 bases between. The full variable domain, in which reference TRBV7-2 and TRBJ2-1 provide the parts outside the CDR3, is GAGVSQSPSNKVTEKGKDVELRCDPISGHTALYWYRQSLGQGLEFLIYFQGNSAPDKSGLPSDRFSAERTGGSVSTLTIQRTQQEDSAVYLCASSLVAGFYNEQFFGPGTRLTVL.

V usage is TRBV11-2 and J usage is TRBJ2-5, with 7 nucleotides matching TRBD1. This CDR3 has 18 residues. Germline lookup yields CDR1 SGHAT and CDR2 FQNNGV. Germline trimming cut 3 bases from V and 2 bases from J; bases unmatched to any gene: 15. CDR3 residues: CASSFRTGRPPLQETQYF. CDR3 bases: TGTGCCAGCAGCTTTAGGACAGGCAGACCACCCCTTCAAGAGACCCAGTACTTC. The entire variable domain, with the rest obtained from reference TRBV11-2 and TRBJ2-5, is as follows: EAGVAQSPRYKIIEKRQSVAFWCNPISGHATLYWYQQILGQGPKLLIQFQNNGVVDDSQLPKDRFSAERLKGVDSTLKIQPAKLEDSAVYLCASSFRTGRPPLQETQYFGPGTRLLVL.

This clonotype has a handful of counts. V gene TRBV2 combines with J gene TRBJ2-1; 8 bases fit TRBD2. Trimming cost V 6 bases and J 4 bases; bases outside gene matches: 5. The CDR3 length is 14 residues. In germline, CDR1 is SNHLY, CDR2 FYNNEI. The CDR3 loop reads CASRPGLEYNEQFF. CDR3 DNA: TGTGCCAGCAGGCCGGGACTAGAATACAATGAGCAGTTCTTC.